This T cell receptor beta chain was sequenced for a study of identical twins. TCRdb used MiXCR to reprocess the 5' RACE reads, holding one entry per CDR3 protein. The sample gives 600,000 to 700,000 distinct CDR3 sequences, 21% of which show up once; 4% to 5.5% is in the top ten. General study findings and limits: Memory repertoires lacked the insertion deficit that abundant cord blood beta clonotypes showed.

The V gene's germline CDR1 is SGHRS and CDR2 YFSETQ. With 2 bases removed from V and 1 base from J, the gap between germline ends came to 20 bases. CDR3 length: 18 residues. Worth noting for this clonotype: The antigen remains unidentified.

The sample was also linked to a second study, of T cells expressing NK-cell markers. As reported in that work: Of eight sequenced donors, seven were HCMV-seropositive and one HCMV-seronegative. Dominant NKG2C+ clonotypes made up about 1.0-7.5% of CD8+ T cells in over five donors.

The sequence came from a young woman in good health. V and J are TRBV5-1 and TRBJ2-3; D is unclear. Source material: PBMCs. As DNA, the CDR3 is TGCGCCAGCAGCTTAGGGCCGACCGATTCCCTAGGCACAGATACGCAGTATTTT. This encodes CASSLGPTDSLGTDTQYF.